The text below deals with one TCR beta chain. Its cognate antigen is unknown. The CDR3 runs to 12 residues. V dropped 0 bases and J dropped 9 bases, with 9 bases sitting between them. Germline V gene sequence: CDR1 GTSNPN, CDR2 SVGIG (reference sequence). The amount of total RNA extracted per sample was at least 5.5 micrograms. This record comes from a study of blood T cells in healthy people across ages. Study results and caveats: Both naive CD4+ cell counts and diversity were greater in long-lived donors than in aged donors. Expanded clonotype changes were possibly confounded by unknown donor CMV status.

For the second PCR, which ran for 7 to 11 cycles, a sample-barcoded 5' primer and a J-beta primer mix were used. The template-switch adaptor, which had 12 random nucleotides, put a tag on each cDNA molecule. TCRdb fed the 5' RACE reads into MiXCR, producing one record per CDR3 protein. Seen here are around 1,700,000 distinct CDR3 sequences, 28% observed once, and the top ten hold 7% to 9%. Sequenced sample: blood. The chain carries TRBV30 and TRBJ2-1; no definite D call. The clonotype originates from a woman aged 25 to 39 in good health. The CDR3 loop is CAWSVTVCEQFF. The CDR3 nucleotides read TGTGCCTGGAGTGTTACAGTGTGTGAGCAGTTCTTC.